In its sample, the clone carrying this T cell receptor (beta chain) was seen many times. As yet, its antigen is unknown. This sample was taken from a study of T cells in Graves' hyperthyroidism and ophthalmopathy. Whole-study findings and limits: Among clonotypes expanded in thyroid above 0.001, most were also found in blood.

The investigators amplified TCR beta CDR3 regions from RNA transcripts. HTBI primers were used for first-round RT-PCR of the TCR CDR3. TCRdb re-analysed the multiplex PCR reads in MiXCR, keeping a single row per CDR3 protein. Here the sample spans a few hundred thousand distinct CDR3 sequences, about 16% being singletons. CDR3 size: 14 residues. The V gene's germline CDR1 is SGHTA and CDR2 FQGNSA. Germline trimming cut 4 bases from V and 9 bases from J; bases unmatched to any gene: 8. This receptor was taken from a woman in her 30s with Graves' ophthalmopathy. Sequences were obtained from blood. This chain joins TRBV7-2 and TRBJ2-1, with 8 nucleotides matching TRBD2. The CDR3 DNA is TGTGCCAGCAGCTGGTCAGCGGGAGAGGGTGAGCAGTTCTTC. It specifies CASSWSAGEGEQFF.